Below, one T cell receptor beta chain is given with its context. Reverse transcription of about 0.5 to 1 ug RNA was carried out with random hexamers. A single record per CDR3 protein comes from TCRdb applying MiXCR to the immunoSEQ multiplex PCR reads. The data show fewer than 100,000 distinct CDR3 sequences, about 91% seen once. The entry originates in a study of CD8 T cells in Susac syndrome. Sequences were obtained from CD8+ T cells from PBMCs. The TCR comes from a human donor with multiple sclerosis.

CDR3 nucleotides: TGTGCCAGCAGTTTTGGTAGCGGGAGCCCAGATACGCAGTATTTT. As protein: CASSFGSGSPDTQYF. The chain carries TRBV12-3 or TRBV12-4 and TRBJ2-3; 9 bases map to TRBD2. The CDR3 loop spans 15 amino acids. V trimming: 3 bases; J trimming: 4 bases; junction bases outside the gene matches: 5.